This passage covers 10 T cell receptor beta chains from one sample sequenced in a study of T-cell reconstitution after alpha-beta-depleted transplantation in children. Unique molecular identifiers were incorporated into the prepared TCRbeta library. TCRdb recomputed calls from the PCR reads with MiXCR, one row per CDR3 protein. The repertoire includes hundreds of thousands of distinct CDR3 sequences, approximately 15% of them detected once, and over 0.95% sits in the top ten. The starting material was PBMCs from the stem cell graft donor, obtained from the stem cell graft. Receptors were obtained from a human donor who donated a stem cell graft to a child with acute myeloid leukemia.

The chain employs TRBV12-5 and TRBJ1-1; possibly TRBD1 for D (6 bases). The CDR3 is 16 residues long. V was clipped by 0 bases and J by 2 bases, with 13 bases between them. Per germline, CDR1 LGHNT and CDR2 FRNRAP. CDR3 sequence reads: CASGLVQGGFNTEAFF. The CDR3 nucleotides read TGTGCTAGTGGTTTGGTACAAGGGGGTTTCAACACTGAAGCTTTCTTT.

This clonotype occurred a few times. The gene calls are TRBV7-9 and TRBJ2-1; TRBD2 matches at 10 bases. CDR1 is SEHNR and CDR2 is FQNEAQ in the germline V gene (reference sequence). With 0 bases clipped from V and 5 bases from J, the junction kept 7 bases outside the gene matches. The CDR3 covers 17 residues. CDR3 protein: CASSLAISGGGHNEQFF. The CDR3 DNA is TGTGCCAGCAGCTTAGCGATCAGCGGGGGGGGCCACAATGAGCAGTTCTTC.

This clonotype was seen a handful of times. This sequence joins TRBV11-2 and TRBJ2-5; D call uncertain. CDR3 length: 15 amino acids. Per germline, CDR1 SGHAT and CDR2 FQNNGV. V dropped 5 bases and J dropped 5 bases, with 18 bases sitting between them. CDR3: CASSGRDIDPETQYF. The CDR3 nucleotides read TGTGCCAGCAGCGGGCGAGACATCGATCCCGAGACCCAGTACTTC.

In its sample, this clonotype was seen many times. The chain is built from TRBV10-3 and TRBJ1-1; D unresolved. The CDR3 extends over 13 amino acids. In germline, CDR1 is ENHRY, CDR2 SYGVKD. Trimming took off 5 bases at V and 2 bases at J, with 9 bases between the two ends. Written as DNA, the CDR3 is TGTGCCATCAGTTCTGGAACAAACACTGAAGCTTTCTTT. Translation gives CAISSGTNTEAFF.

The chain couples TRBV13 to TRBJ1-4, with TRBD1 matching 8 bases. CDR1 is PRHDT, CDR2 FYEKMQ, per germline (reference sequence). This CDR3 contains 14 residues. After removal of 5 bases from V and 7 bases from J, the junction contained 6 bases not matched to a gene. The CDR3 DNA reads TGTGCCAGCAGCACGAGGACAGGGCGTGAAAAACTGTTTTTT. Translating gives CASSTRTGREKLFF.

There are many counts of this clonotype. The chain combines TRBV4-2 with TRBJ2-1, with 8 nucleotides matching TRBD2. There are 16 residues in the CDR3. V dropped 4 bases and J dropped 3; count of bases not matched to a gene: 8. Germline values: CDR1 LGHNA, CDR2 YNFKEQ. CDR3 region: CASSPQGRGDYNEQFF. CDR3 DNA sequence: TGTGCCAGCAGCCCCCAGGGGCGGGGGGACTACAATGAGCAGTTCTTC.

This clonotype came up many times. The chain couples TRBV20-1 to TRBJ1-2; D ambiguous. The CDR3 runs to 10 residues. V lost 6 bases to trimming and J lost 3 bases, with 5 bases between them. Germline loops: CDR1 DFQATT, CDR2 SNEGSKA (reference sequence). Written as DNA, the CDR3 is TGCAGTGCCCTCTACTATGGCTACACCTTC. It translates to CSALYYGYTF.

The rearrangement links TRBV12-3 or TRBV12-4 to TRBJ2-2, with 9 bases identical to TRBD1. This CDR3 spans 15 amino acids. The junction had 8 bases not matched to a gene; V was cut back by 5 bases and J by 7 bases. The CDR3: CASSPRDRAIGELFF. CDR3 DNA: TGTGCCAGCAGTCCACGGGACAGGGCGATCGGGGAGCTGTTTTTT.

This clonotype was observed at least ten times. V is TRBV20-1 and J is TRBJ2-7; D ambiguous. V shed 6 bases and J shed 0 bases, with 12 bases lying between them. Germline values: CDR1 DFQATT, CDR2 SNEGSKA (reference sequence). This CDR3 is 13 amino acids long. The CDR3 DNA follows: TGCAGTGCAGGCAGGCAGGCCTCCTACGAGCAGTACTTC. Amino acids: CSAGRQASYEQYF.

The chain joins TRBV6-1 to TRBJ1-6, with D perhaps TRBD1 (6 bases). The CDR3 totals 15 residues. Trimming took 1 base from V and 7 from J, leaving 11 bases between them. From germline, CDR1 is MNHNS and CDR2 SASEGT. The CDR3 loop reads CASSEVGGGNSPLHF. The CDR3 coding sequence is TGTGCCAGCAGTGAAGTAGGAGGGGGGAATTCACCCCTCCACTTT.